Described below is a single T cell receptor beta chain sequence and its context. The data derive from a study of blood T cell repertoires in COVID-19. The table came from immunoSEQ multiplex PCR; TCRdb's copy has only in-frame clones and leaves some out. Here the sample spans some 160,000 clones, over 80% being singletons. V shed 9 bases and J shed 2 bases, with 17 bases lying between them. The CDR3 extends over 14 amino acids. Germline V gene lookup returns CDR1 WNHNN and CDR2 SYGVQD (reference sequence). The material sequenced was PBMCs or T cells enriched from blood (not recorded which). This TCR derives from a woman in her thirties or forties who had recovered from COVID-19. The chain is built from TRBV10-1 and TRBJ2-7; possible D gene TRBD2, 6 bases. The CDR3 is CASLQGDSPYEQYF. CDR3 DNA sequence: TGCGCCAGTCTCCAAGGGGACTCCCCCTACGAGCAGTACTTC.